The TCR beta chain under discussion was sequenced for a study of long-term antiretroviral therapy in people with HIV. With survey level as its setting, the immunoSEQ assay was v3.0. TCRdb's table, derived via immunoSEQ multiplex PCR, lists solely in-frame clones and lacks some. The sample lists about 20,000 clones, more than 70% occurring once. The CDR3 runs to 14 residues. Germline V CDR1 and CDR2: MNHEY, SMNVEV (reference sequence). J lost 5 bases, V lost 7 bases, and 7 bases had no gene match. The sequencing here drew on unsorted PBMCs, taken 2.4 years after starting antiretroviral therapy. This TCR was recovered from a middle-aged man with HIV. The rearrangement joins TRBV27 to TRBJ2-7; the match to TRBD2 covers 11 bases. The CDR3 loop reads CASTRLAGKDEQYF. In DNA, the CDR3 is TGTGCCAGCACCAGACTAGCGGGAAAGGACGAGCAGTACTTC.